The next 31 T cell receptor beta chains were all read from a single sample in a study of blood T cell repertoires in COVID-19. Method: immunoSEQ multiplex PCR; TCRdb's copy keeps in-frame clones and lacks some. The data contain 300,000 to 350,000 clones, approximately 89% of them singletons. The specimen sequenced was peripheral blood. These receptors were taken from an older woman with COVID-19, enrolled during active disease.

V gene TRBV3-1 (or the pseudogene TRBV3-2) combines with J gene TRBJ2-4; TRBD2 matches at 7 bases. This CDR3 has 13 residues. Germline CDR1 LGHDT, CDR2 YNNKEL (reference sequence). V was clipped by 4 bases and J by 7 bases; unmatched bases: 4. The CDR3 DNA follows: TGTGCCAGCAGCCGGGCGGGAGAGAACATTCAGTACTTC. Its translation is CASSRAGENIQYF.

The chain couples TRBV27 to TRBJ1-6; D might be TRBD1 (5 bases). CDR1 MNHEY and CDR2 SMNVEV come from the germline V gene (reference sequence). CDR3 length equals 14 residues. Trimming stripped 3 bases from V and 8 bases from J, with 11 bases between. The CDR3 DNA reads TGTGCCAGCAGTTTCAGGGCTACGGATTCACCCCTCCACTTT. It is translated as CASSFRATDSPLHF.

The chain couples TRBV7-3 to TRBJ2-1, with D maybe TRBD2 (6 bases). CDR1 is SGHTA, CDR2 FQGTGA, per germline. Trimming cost V 4 bases and J 7 bases, with 14 bases left between them. This CDR3 comprises 14 residues. The CDR3 is CASSSFTSSNEQFF. The CDR3 DNA sequence: TGTGCCAGCAGCTCATTTACTAGCTCAAATGAGCAGTTCTTC.

This clone was found once. The V gene is TRBV15, the J gene TRBJ1-1, with 7 bases that match TRBD1. Per germline, CDR1 LNHNV and CDR2 YYDKDF (reference sequence). Unmatched junction bases numbered 7, after V lost 3 bases and J lost 0 bases. This CDR3 is built from 16 residues. The CDR3 loop reads CATSRGTVNMNTEAFF. CDR3 in DNA: TGTGCCACCAGCAGGGGGACAGTGAACATGAACACTGAAGCTTTCTTT.

The chain uses TRBV4-1 and TRBJ1-5; D unresolved. V was cut by 5 bases and J by 6 bases, with 14 bases left in between. There are 14 residues in the CDR3. In germline, CDR1 is MGHRA, CDR2 YSYEKL. In DNA, the CDR3 is TGCGCCAGCAGCGCCCAATTGGAGCGTCAGCCCCAGCATTTT. Protein product: CASSAQLERQPQHF.

In DNA, the CDR3 is TGTGCCAGCAGTTCATCCGGGACAGGCGTCTACGAGCAGTACTTC. As protein: CASSSSGTGVYEQYF. The chain combines TRBV11-2 with TRBJ2-7; 8 bases are shared with TRBD1. CDR1 and CDR2 (germline): SGHAT, FQNNGV. The CDR3 loop spans 15 amino acids. The V and J ends lost 6 bases and 3 bases, in that order; junction bases with no gene match: 10.

The V and J genes are TRBV5-3 and TRBJ1-2; D gene uncertain. TRBV5-3 is an ORF, and what it does is uncertain. Trimming left V 4 bases short and J 2 bases short, with 9 bases between. The length of the CDR3 is 13 residues. The CDR3 DNA reads TGTGCCAGAAGCCAAACAGAGAACTATGGCTACACCTTC. Protein product: CARSQTENYGYTF.

V gene TRBV20-1 combines with J gene TRBJ1-1; D might be TRBD1 (5 bases). The CDR3 runs to 11 residues. Germline V gene data show CDR1 as DFQATT and CDR2 as SNEGSKA (reference sequence). Deletions cut 6 bases from V and 7 bases from J, with 12 bases between. The CDR3, as DNA: TGCAGTGCAACCGGGGGTGGTGAAGCTTTCTTT. Encoded protein: CSATGGGEAFF.

This rearrangement joins TRBV28 to TRBJ1-3; tentative D call: TRBD1 (6 bases). V gave up 6 bases and J gave up 4 bases, with 16 bases separating them. Germline CDR1 is MDHEN and CDR2 is SYDVKM. This CDR3 contains 15 residues. The CDR3: CASSGDTGRGNTIYF. CDR3 DNA: TGTGCCAGCAGCGGGGACACGGGAAGAGGAAACACCATATATTTT.

This chain connects TRBV18 to TRBJ1-2; no definite D call. This CDR3 is 15 amino acids long. V was shortened by 6 bases and J by 4 bases, with 18 bases between the two germline ends. CDR1 KGHSH and CDR2 LQKENI come from the germline V gene. The CDR3: CASSIDGEGGYGYTF. CDR3 coding DNA: TGTGCCAGCTCGATCGATGGGGAGGGAGGCTATGGCTACACCTTC.

J is TRBJ1-4 and V is TRBV28; 7 bases align to TRBD1. The J segment lost 0 bases and the V segment lost 1 base, leaving 2 bases of the junction unmatched. CDR3 length equals 16 residues. Germline V gene sequence: CDR1 MDHEN, CDR2 SYDVKM. Here the CDR3 DNA reads TGTGCCAGCAGTTTATACGGGACAGCAACTAATGAAAAACTGTTTTTT. It encodes CASSLYGTATNEKLFF.

The gene calls are TRBV28 and TRBJ1-3; maybe TRBD1 (5 bases). Trimming shortened V by 3 bases and J by 4 bases, and 10 bases separated the two germline ends. Germline CDR1 is MDHEN and CDR2 is SYDVKM. This CDR3 region has 14 residues. This CDR3 reads CASSLPGHGNTIYF. For the CDR3, the DNA is TGTGCCAGCAGTTTGCCAGGGCACGGAAACACCATATATTTT.

This clone was observed a single time. The chain has TRBV5-4 and TRBJ2-7; maybe TRBD2 (7 bases). The CDR3 contains 13 residues. CDR1 is SGHNT, CDR2 YYREEE, per germline (reference sequence). V lost 4 bases to trimming and J lost 5 bases, with 13 bases between them. CDR3 amino acids: CASSREGVHEQYF. CDR3 nucleotide sequence: TGTGCCAGCAGCAGGGAGGGGGTACACGAGCAGTACTTC.

This rearrangement joins TRBV28 to TRBJ1-2; possibly TRBD1 for D (5 bases). Germline assignment: CDR1 MDHEN and CDR2 SYDVKM. The CDR3 consists of 12 residues. V was clipped by 8 bases and J by 3 bases, with 10 bases between them. The CDR3: CASSREHYGYTF. In DNA form, the CDR3 reads TGTGCCAGCTCCAGGGAACACTATGGCTACACCTTC.

A single count supports this clone. The rearrangement links TRBV7-3 to TRBJ2-1; tentatively, D is TRBD1 (5 bases). The germline V gene has CDR1 SGHTA and CDR2 FQGTGA. There are 14 residues in the CDR3. Between the trimmed V and J ends, which lost 1 base and 3 bases, there was a span of 7 bases. The CDR3 is CASSLIDSYNEQFF. In DNA form, the CDR3 reads TGTGCCAGCAGCTTAATAGACAGCTACAATGAGCAGTTCTTC. Looking up the rest from reference TRBV7-3 and TRBJ2-1 gives the full variable domain: GAGVSQTPSNKVTEKGKYVELRCDPISGHTALYWYRQSLGQGPEFLIYFQGTGAADDSGLPNDRFFAVRPEGSVSTLKIQRTERGDSAVYLCASSLIDSYNEQFFGPGTRLTVL.

This clone was seen only once. V is TRBV19 and J is TRBJ2-1; 8 bases align to TRBD1. Germline V gives CDR1 LNHDA, CDR2 SQIVND (reference sequence). The length of the CDR3 is 14 residues. J gave up 8 bases and V 7 bases, and 10 bases lay outside the gene matches. The CDR3 nucleotides are TGTGCCAGTATCCCTCAGGGGGCGGATCATGAGCAGTTCTTC. Protein product: CASIPQGADHEQFF.

The chain carries TRBV9 and TRBJ2-7; tentatively, D is TRBD1 (6 bases). Trimming pared 3 bases from V and 5 bases from J, leaving 12 bases between. In germline, CDR1 is SGDLS, CDR2 YYNGEE. This CDR3 is built from 13 residues. The CDR3 nucleotides are TGTGCCAGCAGCGGTAGGACAGACAACGAGCAGTACTTC. It translates to CASSGRTDNEQYF.

The CDR3 sequence is CASRSPRDRDGYTF. The CDR3 DNA reads as TGTGCCAGCAGATCACCCAGGGACAGGGATGGCTACACCTTC. V and J are TRBV27 and TRBJ1-2; 9 nucleotides match TRBD1. The CDR3 runs 14 residues. Germline V lookup: CDR1 MNHEY, CDR2 SMNVEV (reference sequence). V dropped 6 bases and J dropped 6; count of bases not matched to a gene: 8.

This chain joins TRBV18 and TRBJ1-1, with 7 bases that match TRBD1. This CDR3 spans 13 amino acids. Germline CDR1 reads KGHSH; CDR2 reads LQKENI. With V trimmed by 5 bases and J by 4 bases, 4 bases remained unmatched. The CDR3 DNA sequence: TGTGCCAGCTCATCTGCAGGGGGCACTGAAGCTTTCTTT. Its protein product is CASSSAGGTEAFF.

This chain links TRBV5-1 with TRBJ2-2; D perhaps matches TRBD2 (6 bases). The CDR3 is 12 amino acids. Germline V lookup: CDR1 SGHRS, CDR2 YFSETQ. Deletions cut 4 bases from V and 10 bases from J, with 11 bases between. For the CDR3, the DNA is TGCGCCAGCAGCGGCGGAGGGGTGGAGCTGTTTTTT. This translates into CASSGGGVELFF.

V usage is TRBV7-3 and J usage is TRBJ1-6, with 9 nucleotides matching TRBD1. The CDR3 extends over 14 amino acids. Germline V CDR1 and CDR2: SGHTA, FQGTGA. Unmatched junction bases numbered 2, after V lost 4 bases and J lost 7 bases. The CDR3 nucleotides read TGTGCCAGCAGCTCACAGGGGGCAAATTCACCCCTCCACTTT. Residues: CASSSQGANSPLHF. Full variable domain (remainder filled in from reference TRBV7-3 and TRBJ1-6): GAGVSQTPSNKVTEKGKYVELRCDPISGHTALYWYRQSLGQGPEFLIYFQGTGAADDSGLPNDRFFAVRPEGSVSTLKIQRTERGDSAVYLCASSSQGANSPLHFGNGTRLTVT.

CDR3 sequence reads: CASSVATGQEVNSPLHF. The DNA of the CDR3 is TGCGCCAGCAGCGTCGCGACCGGACAGGAGGTTAATTCACCCCTCCACTTT. The rearrangement joins TRBV4-1 to TRBJ1-6, with 7 nucleotides matching TRBD1. Unmatched junction bases numbered 13, after V lost 5 bases and J lost 6 bases. Germline-derived CDR1 and CDR2 are MGHRA and YSYEKL. The CDR3 runs 17 residues.

The count of this clone is one. V and J are TRBV5-4 and TRBJ1-1; TRBD1 matches at 7 bases. The CDR3 has 13 residues. The J segment lost 0 bases and the V segment lost 9 bases, leaving 5 bases of the junction unmatched. CDR1 SGHNT and CDR2 YYREEE come from the germline V gene (reference sequence). In nucleotides, the CDR3 is TGTGCCACCAGGACAGGATTGAACACTGAAGCTTTCTTT. Translating gives CATRTGLNTEAFF.

J is TRBJ2-3 and V is TRBV27; D is perhaps TRBD2 (5 bases). The V end lost 7 bases, the J end lost 2 bases, and 19 bases lay between the germline ends. The V gene's germline CDR1 is MNHEY and CDR2 SMNVEV (reference sequence). This CDR3 has 16 residues. As DNA, the CDR3 is TGTGCCAGCACTCAAAAATGGGCGGGCCTCACAGATACGCAGTATTTT. The encoded protein is CASTQKWAGLTDTQYF.

This clone came up a few times. The rearrangement joins TRBV5-1 to TRBJ1-4; D remains ambiguous. Trimming left V 4 bases short and J 0 bases short, with 7 bases between. The CDR3 totals 14 residues. Germline values: CDR1 SGHRS, CDR2 YFSETQ. DNA of the CDR3: TGCGCCAGCAGCCTAAAGACAACTAATGAAAAACTGTTTTTT. Translated: CASSLKTTNEKLFF.

The rearrangement uses TRBV6-5 and TRBJ1-2, with D perhaps matching TRBD1 (5 bases). This CDR3 comprises 15 residues. From germline, CDR1 is MNHEY and CDR2 SVGAGI. Trimming left V 2 bases short and J 7 bases short, with 17 bases between. The CDR3 sequence: CASSYGSAGRSGYTF. CDR3 sequence (DNA): TGTGCCAGCAGTTACGGCAGCGCGGGGCGATCTGGCTACACCTTC.

The V call is TRBV6-1, the J call TRBJ1-4, with D possibly TRBD1 on 6 matching bases. This CDR3 contains 15 residues. The V end was cut by 3 bases, the J end by 3 bases, with 11 bases between. Per the germline V gene, CDR1 is MNHNS and CDR2 is SASEGT. CDR3 DNA sequence: TGTGCCAGCAGTGAGCAGGACAGAGCTAATGAAAAACTGTTTTTT. It translates to CASSEQDRANEKLFF.

This clone is a singleton in its sample. J is TRBJ1-1 and V is TRBV18; 9 bases line up with TRBD1. V lost 6 bases to trimming and J lost 4 bases; unmatched junction nucleotides: 12. Germline assignment: CDR1 KGHSH and CDR2 LQKENI. The CDR3 sequence is 16 residues long. The CDR3 region has the DNA TGTGCCAGCTCCAGGAAACAGGGGGCAGGAGTCACTGAAGCTTTCTTT. It codes for CASSRKQGAGVTEAFF.

This clone was counted at least ten times. This chain uses TRBV18 with TRBJ1-1, with 11 bases identical to TRBD1. The V gene's germline CDR1 is KGHSH and CDR2 LQKENI. The CDR3 runs to 15 residues. The ends lost 3 bases at V and 5 bases at J; junction bases unmatched: 5. CDR3 region: CASSPAGQGGTEAFF. DNA of the CDR3: TGTGCCAGCTCACCCGCGGGACAGGGGGGGACTGAAGCTTTCTTT. Complete variable domain (other parts from reference TRBV18 and TRBJ1-1): NAGVMQNPRHLVRRRGQEARLRCSPMKGHSHVYWYRQLPEEGLKFMVYLQKENIIDESGMPKERFSAEFPKEGPSILRIQQVVRGDSAAYFCASSPAGQGGTEAFFGQGTRLTVV.

This clone has just a few counts. The V gene is TRBV7-9, the J gene TRBJ1-6, with a possible D match to TRBD1 (6 bases). Trimming removed 4 bases from V and 7 bases from J, with 20 bases in between. In germline, CDR1 is SEHNR, CDR2 FQNEAQ (reference sequence). This CDR3 spans 17 amino acids. CDR3 bases: TGTGCCAGCAGCTCCCAGAGTATAACAGGGTCGAATTCACCCCTCCACTTT. Its translation is CASSSQSITGSNSPLHF.

V and J are TRBV10-1 and TRBJ1-4; 10 bases agree with TRBD1. The CDR3 runs 14 residues. V was clipped by 6 bases and J by 5 bases; unmatched bases: 3. Per the germline V gene, CDR1 is WNHNN and CDR2 is SYGVQD (reference sequence). CDR3 nucleotide sequence: TGCGCCAGCAGGGGGGGACAGGGGAATGAAAAACTGTTTTTT. Its translation: CASRGGQGNEKLFF.